Here is one TCR beta chain with its context. As originally analysed: Nucleated cell number was recorded as an estimate derived from reference gene primer amplification. Measured with immunoSEQ multiplex PCR; TCRdb has only the in-frame clones, and not every one. Clone size and the V and J calls come from that table; the DNA yielded D and trimming. The sample holds around 95,000 clones, about nine tenths seen once. CDR3 length equals 15 residues. Germline V gene sequence: CDR1 SGHTA, CDR2 FQGNSA. Trimming cost V 6 bases and J 2 bases; bases outside gene matches: 5. The data were obtained in a study of blood T cell repertoires in COVID-19.

The gene calls are TRBV7-2 and TRBJ2-5, with 11 bases identical to TRBD2. This TCR came from a man in his fifties or sixties with acute or convalescent COVID-19. Specimen: peripheral blood. The CDR3 coding sequence is TGTGCCAGCAGAACGGGACTAGCGGCACAAGAGACCCAGTACTTC. Its protein product is CASRTGLAAQETQYF.